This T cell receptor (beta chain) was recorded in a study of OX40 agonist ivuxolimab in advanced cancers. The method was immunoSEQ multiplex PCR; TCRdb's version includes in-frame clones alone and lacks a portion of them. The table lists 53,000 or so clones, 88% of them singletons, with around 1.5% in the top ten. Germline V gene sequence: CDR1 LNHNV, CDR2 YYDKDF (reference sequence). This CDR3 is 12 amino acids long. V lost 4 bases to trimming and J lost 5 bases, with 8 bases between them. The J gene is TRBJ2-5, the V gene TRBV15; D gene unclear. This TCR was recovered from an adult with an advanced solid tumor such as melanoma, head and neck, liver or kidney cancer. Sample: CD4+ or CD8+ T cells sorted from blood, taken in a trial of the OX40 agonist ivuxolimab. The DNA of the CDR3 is TGTGCCACCAGCACCGGGCTCGAGACCCAGTACTTC. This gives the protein CATSTGLETQYF.